This TCR beta chain derives from a study of blood T cell repertoires in COVID-19. About the research overall: Sites in the United States, Italy and Spain provided acute and convalescent COVID-19 samples. From T cells, B-cell-depleted T cells, or PBMCs came the material, which was cDNA or gDNA.

Under the authors' procedure: Estimation of nucleated cell counts was performed using reference gene primer amplification. Data came from immunoSEQ multiplex PCR; TCRdb stores just in-frame clones and leaves some out. For V, J and clone size, that table is used; D and trimming come from the DNA. The sample holds 150,000 to 180,000 clones, about 89% seen once. Germline CDR1 and CDR2: SEHNR and FQNEAQ (reference sequence). Trimming took 5 bases from V and 6 from J; bases not matched to a gene: 5. This CDR3 is 15 amino acids long. This sequence originates from a man aged 45 to 65 with acute or convalescent COVID-19. This rearrangement joins TRBV7-9 to TRBJ2-1, with TRBD1 matching 12 bases. The specimen sequenced was peripheral blood. This CDR3 reads CASSPGQGAINEQFF. For the CDR3, the DNA is TGTGCCAGCAGCCCGGGACAGGGGGCTATCAATGAGCAGTTCTTC.